This TCR beta chain was recovered during a study of CD8 T cells in ankylosing spondylitis. Points from the study as a whole: Made up of fewer than ten highly homologous variants, a TCR beta motif appeared characteristic of ankylosing spondylitis blood. Reportedly, disease-linked clones are significantly enriched in ankylosing spondylitis patients' matched synovial fluid.

This clonotype was seen more than once but under ten times. What it recognizes is unknown. TCRdb re-derived calls from the 5' RACE reads in MiXCR, one entry per CDR3 protein. Of almost 250,000 distinct CDR3 sequences in the sample, 32% were seen once. This CDR3 has 14 amino acids. Germline CDR1 SQVTM, CDR2 ANQGSEA. V was clipped by 3 bases and J by 8 bases, with 17 bases between them. Sequencing input: blood, either unsorted or a sorted T cell fraction (not recorded which). The receptor's source is a male donor with ankylosing spondylitis or in good health (not recorded which). The V gene is TRBV29-1, the J gene TRBJ2-1, with D possibly called TRBD1 or TRBD2 (5 bases each). CDR3 coding DNA: TGCAGCGTTGACGGCCGGGACGAGAGGGATGAGCAGTTCTTC. Its protein product is CSVDGRDERDEQFF.